This TCR beta chain was captured by sequencing in a study of early stage breast cancer tumors. Across the whole study: Each sample averaged approximately 10-fold read coverage.

The germline V gene has CDR1 LNHDA and CDR2 SQIVND (reference sequence). Trimming shortened V by 5 bases and J by 2 bases, and 9 bases separated the two germline ends. The CDR3 extends over 13 amino acids. TCRdb's table, derived via immunoSEQ multiplex PCR, lists solely in-frame clones and lacks some. The table has about 5,400 clones, around 68% seen once. Concerning this clone: As yet, its antigen is unknown.

Broader study findings: Tumor and normal breast were distinguished via blood comparison in most of the 16 patients. Tumors had approximately 2.5-fold higher T cell density and higher clonality than adjacent normal breast tissue. Functional markers like CD4, CD8 and FOXP3 were missed in bulk sequencing.

The V and J genes are TRBV19 and TRBJ2-5, with unresolved D. Sample: breast tumor tissue. This receptor was taken from a person aged 55 to 75 with breast cancer. The CDR3 nucleotides are TGTGCCAGTAGTCTCACAGATCAAGAGACCCAGTACTTC. It encodes CASSLTDQETQYF.